Each of the 28 T cell receptor beta chains below was sequenced from the same sample in a study of blood T cell repertoires in COVID-19. Profiled with immunoSEQ multiplex PCR; TCRdb holds only in-frame clones, not every one. The sample carries 260,000 or so clones, roughly 80% recorded once. The specimen was peripheral blood. The source of these receptors is a woman aged 80 or older with COVID-19, enrolled during active disease.

The chain links TRBV28 to TRBJ1-4; perhaps TRBD1 as D (6 bases). Germline CDR1 and CDR2: MDHEN and SYDVKM. This CDR3 contains 15 residues. V lost 6 bases, J lost 8 bases, and 19 bases lay in between. In DNA form, the CDR3 reads TGTGCCAGCAGGTCTGGACAGTCCGGGCGGGAAAAACTGTTTTTT. Its translation: CASRSGQSGREKLFF.

The rearrangement uses TRBV2 and TRBJ2-3, with TRBD1 matching 8 bases. The V and J ends lost 5 bases and 3 bases, in that order; junction bases with no gene match: 4. The CDR3 runs to 14 residues. The V gene's germline CDR1 is SNHLY and CDR2 FYNNEI. CDR3 region: CASSYRGSTDTQYF. In nucleotides, the CDR3 is TGTGCCAGCAGTTACAGGGGGAGTACAGATACGCAGTATTTT.

V and J are TRBV5-4 and TRBJ1-6; D remains ambiguous. The V gene's germline CDR1 is SGHNT and CDR2 YYREEE (reference sequence). V was pared by 0 bases and J by 7 bases, with 17 bases between. The CDR3 is 17 residues long. The CDR3 is CASSLASGKGRNSPLHF. For the CDR3, the DNA is TGTGCCAGCAGCTTGGCCTCGGGAAAGGGCCGGAATTCACCCCTCCACTTT.

V is TRBV6-5 and J is TRBJ2-7; the D gene is possibly TRBD2 (6 bases). In germline, CDR1 is MNHEY, CDR2 SVGAGI. CDR3 length equals 15 residues. Trimming took off 7 bases at V and 0 bases at J, with 16 bases between the two ends. This CDR3 reads CASKLGLQSSYEQYF. The CDR3 coding sequence is TGTGCCAGCAAGCTGGGACTCCAGAGCTCCTACGAGCAGTACTTC.

This clone was recorded a few times. A junction boundary mismatches the germline segment, possibly from a read error. The chain links TRBV5-1 to TRBJ2-1; 10 nucleotides align to TRBD1. The CDR3 contains 12 residues. The germline gives CDR1 SGHRS, CDR2 YFSETQ. The CDR3 loop is CASSLAGDRGLF. Here the CDR3 DNA reads TGCGCCAGCAGCTTGGCGGGGGACAGGGGACTCTTC.

V gene TRBV15 combines with J gene TRBJ1-2; the match to TRBD1 covers 9 bases. V shed 6 bases, J shed 4 bases, and the junction held 3 bases outside the gene matches. CDR1 and CDR2 (germline): LNHNV, YYDKDF (reference sequence). The CDR3 contains 13 residues. The CDR3 nucleotides read TGTGCCACCAGTCGGGACAGGGCCTATGGCTACACCTTC. This gives the protein CATSRDRAYGYTF.

The chain links TRBV10-3 to TRBJ1-5; D is unresolved. CDR3 length equals 13 residues. The germline gives CDR1 ENHRY, CDR2 SYGVKD. V lost 4 bases, J lost 5 bases, and 9 bases lay in between. This CDR3 reads CAISGDTYQPQHF. The CDR3 DNA follows: TGTGCCATCAGTGGAGACACTTATCAGCCCCAGCATTTT.

A few counts support this clone. The chain couples TRBV5-4 to TRBJ2-5, with D tentatively TRBD1 (6 bases). Germline V gene lookup returns CDR1 SGHNT and CDR2 YYREEE (reference sequence). The CDR3 covers 15 residues. The V and J ends lost 0 bases and 5 bases respectively, with 14 bases between them. CDR3: CASSLEASQGETQYF. CDR3 bases: TGTGCCAGCAGCTTGGAAGCCAGTCAGGGGGAGACCCAGTACTTC.

This chain connects TRBV19 to TRBJ2-5; D might be TRBD2 (6 bases). Trimming cost V 8 bases and J 5 bases, with 18 bases left between them. CDR3 length equals 14 residues. CDR1 is LNHDA and CDR2 is SQIVND in the germline V gene (reference sequence). CDR3 DNA sequence: TGTGCCAGTGGAGGGTCGGGAGTCGGGGAGACCCAGTACTTC. Residues: CASGGSGVGETQYF.

The count of this clone is one. CDR3 sequence: CASSVDSSGNTIYF. In DNA, the CDR3 is TGTGCCAGCAGTGTAGACAGCTCTGGAAACACCATATATTTT. This sequence joins TRBV2 and TRBJ1-3; D may be TRBD1 (5 bases). Germline V lookup: CDR1 SNHLY, CDR2 FYNNEI. The ends were cut back, 4 bases at V and 0 bases at J, with 7 bases in the middle. The CDR3 spans 14 residues.

The chain carries TRBV5-1 and TRBJ1-6; D ambiguous. The V gene lost 4 bases and the J gene lost 0 bases, with 8 bases spanning the gap. Germline V CDR1 and CDR2: SGHRS, YFSETQ. The CDR3 consists of 15 residues. The CDR3 DNA reads TGCGCCAGCAGCCCACTCGGCTCCTATAATTCACCCCTCCACTTT. Encoded protein: CASSPLGSYNSPLHF.

This clone was seen just once. The gene calls are TRBV3-1 (or the pseudogene TRBV3-2) and TRBJ2-1, with 10 nucleotides matching TRBD2. Germline values: CDR1 LGHDT, CDR2 YNNKEL (reference sequence). V lost 8 bases to trimming and J lost 9 bases; unmatched junction nucleotides: 10. The CDR3 is 14 amino acids. The CDR3 nucleotides are TGTGCCAGCCACTCTAGCGGGGGTTTCGCTGAGCAGTTCTTC. Translating gives CASHSSGGFAEQFF.

The chain has TRBV28 and TRBJ2-2, with D possibly being TRBD1 (5 bases). From germline, CDR1 is MDHEN and CDR2 SYDVKM. With 5 bases removed from V and 4 bases from J, the gap between germline ends came to 14 bases. The CDR3 has 15 residues. The chain's CDR3 is CASSPRRGSTGELFF. The CDR3 DNA reads as TGTGCCAGCAGTCCGCGTAGGGGTAGCACCGGGGAGCTGTTTTTT.

This clone occurred a few times. The chain employs TRBV7-3 and TRBJ2-1; the D is unclear. CDR1 SGHTA and CDR2 FQGTGA come from the germline V gene. Trimming removed 5 bases from V and 0 bases from J, with 11 bases in between. The CDR3 totals 15 residues. The CDR3 loop is CASSPSSVSYNEQFF. DNA of the CDR3: TGTGCCAGCAGCCCTAGTTCGGTCTCCTACAATGAGCAGTTCTTC. The full variable domain, with the rest looked up from reference TRBV7-3 and TRBJ2-1, is GAGVSQTPSNKVTEKGKYVELRCDPISGHTALYWYRQSLGQGPEFLIYFQGTGAADDSGLPNDRFFAVRPEGSVSTLKIQRTERGDSAVYLCASSPSSVSYNEQFFGPGTRLTVL.

The rearrangement links TRBV19 to TRBJ2-1; TRBD1 agrees at 7 bases. Germline-derived CDR1 and CDR2 are LNHDA and SQIVND (reference sequence). This CDR3 region has 14 residues. Trimming removed 2 bases from V and 8 bases from J; junction bases left unmatched: 6. The CDR3 loop reads CASSISRGFDEQFF. The CDR3, as DNA: TGTGCCAGTAGTATAAGCAGGGGGTTCGATGAGCAGTTCTTC.

The chain couples TRBV7-3 to TRBJ2-3, with 7 bases that match TRBD1. The CDR3 contains 14 residues. Germline V gene sequence: CDR1 SGHTA, CDR2 FQGTGA. With V trimmed by 2 bases and J by 1 base, 0 bases remained unmatched. CDR3 sequence: CASSLDRGTDTQYF. As DNA, the CDR3 is TGTGCCAGCAGCTTAGACAGGGGCACAGATACGCAGTATTTT.

The genes are TRBV5-4 and TRBJ1-3; D remains ambiguous. The germline CDR1 and CDR2 sequences are SGHNT and YYREEE (reference sequence). V lost 2 bases, J lost 4 bases, and 7 bases lay in between. There are 13 residues in the CDR3. This CDR3 is CASSFYMGNTIYF. CDR3 sequence (DNA): TGTGCCAGCAGCTTTTATATGGGAAACACCATATATTTT.

This chain links TRBV29-1 with TRBJ2-7, with D tentatively TRBD1 (5 bases). This CDR3 is 16 amino acids long. V gave up 5 bases and J gave up 0 bases, with 20 bases separating them. Germline lookup yields CDR1 SQVTM and CDR2 ANQGSEA. As DNA, the CDR3 is TGCAGCGTTACCCCAGGGTGGGGTCACAGCTCCTACGAGCAGTACTTC. Translated: CSVTPGWGHSSYEQYF.

CDR3 in amino acids: CAWSRTATNEKLFF. As DNA, the CDR3 is TGTGCCTGGAGTAGGACAGCAACTAATGAAAAACTGTTTTTT. J is TRBJ1-4 and V is TRBV30; tentative D call: TRBD1 (6 bases). CDR3 length equals 14 residues. Per germline, CDR1 GTSNPN and CDR2 SVGIG (reference sequence). The ends were cut back, 2 bases at V and 0 bases at J, with 7 bases in the middle.

The CDR3 sequence is CASSLTSPQETQYF. The CDR3 DNA is TGTGCCAGCTCCCTGACTTCCCCCCAAGAGACCCAGTACTTC. The chain employs TRBV18 and TRBJ2-5; D unresolved. Germline loops: CDR1 KGHSH, CDR2 LQKENI. Trimming stripped 6 bases from V and 1 base from J, with 12 bases between. The CDR3 contains 14 residues.

The chain employs TRBV24-1 and TRBJ2-2, with D perhaps TRBD1 (6 bases). The V gene lost 3 bases and the J gene lost 4 bases, with 14 bases spanning the gap. This CDR3 region has 16 residues. Germline CDR1 is KGHDR and CDR2 is SFDVKD. The DNA of the CDR3 is TGTGCCACCAGTGATCGAATACAGGGTCCCACCGGGGAGCTGTTTTTT. This translates into CATSDRIQGPTGELFF.

The V and J genes are TRBV6-6 and TRBJ1-5; 7 nucleotides align to TRBD1. The CDR3 extends over 12 amino acids. The trim removed 6 bases at V and 6 bases at J, leaving 2 bases unmatched. CDR1 MNHNY and CDR2 SVGAGI come from the germline V gene (reference sequence). CDR3 residues: CASSTGVQPQHF. CDR3 nucleotide sequence: TGTGCCAGCAGCACAGGGGTTCAGCCCCAGCATTTT.

This clone turned up a few times. This chain links TRBV2 with TRBJ2-3; TRBD2 matches 8 bases. There are 16 residues in the CDR3. Germline-derived CDR1 and CDR2 are SNHLY and FYNNEI. With V trimmed by 6 bases and J by 0 bases, 8 bases remained unmatched. Written as DNA, the CDR3 is TGTGCCAGCAGCCTTCTAGCGGGCCTTAGCACAGATACGCAGTATTTT. Amino acid sequence: CASSLLAGLSTDTQYF.

The chain carries TRBV13 and TRBJ1-1; TRBD1 might be the D (6 bases). Germline loops: CDR1 PRHDT, CDR2 FYEKMQ (reference sequence). The V end lost 2 bases, the J end lost 3 bases, and 16 bases lay between the germline ends. The length of the CDR3 is 16 residues. CDR3: CASSLLIGGWDTEAFF. In DNA form, the CDR3 reads TGTGCCAGCAGCTTATTGATAGGGGGATGGGACACTGAAGCTTTCTTT.

This chain joins TRBV30 and TRBJ1-1; 9 positions agree with TRBD1. The J segment lost 6 bases and the V segment lost 5 bases, leaving 19 bases of the junction unmatched. CDR3 size: 17 residues. Germline CDR1 GTSNPN, CDR2 SVGIG (reference sequence). For the CDR3, the DNA is TGTGCCTGGGCAGGGGCCCTCTCGGGACAGGGTTGGGCTGAAGCTTTCTTT. Translating it yields CAWAGALSGQGWAEAFF.

V and J are TRBV27 and TRBJ1-1, with TRBD1 as a possible D gene (5 bases). The ends were cut back, 6 bases at V and 4 bases at J, with 18 bases in the middle. The germline V gene encodes CDR1 MNHEY and CDR2 SMNVEV (reference sequence). The CDR3 extends over 15 amino acids. CDR3 nucleotide sequence: TGTGCCAGCAGCCCCCTCAGGGTCCGTAGCACTGAAGCTTTCTTT. As protein: CASSPLRVRSTEAFF.

The gene calls are TRBV6-2 or TRBV6-3 and TRBJ2-5; D is possibly TRBD2 (6 bases). The CDR3 is made up of 14 amino acids. Germline V CDR1 and CDR2: MNHEY, SVGEGT. Trimming pared 5 bases from V and 2 bases from J, leaving 12 bases between. CDR3 nucleotides: TGTGCCAGCAGTAAACGGGGGACTCAAGAGACCCAGTACTTC. Encoded protein: CASSKRGTQETQYF.

This rearrangement joins TRBV19 to TRBJ1-1; D is undetermined. CDR3 length: 13 amino acids. V was trimmed by 3 bases and J by 0 bases, leaving 5 bases between them. The V gene's germline CDR1 is LNHDA and CDR2 SQIVND (reference sequence). The CDR3 DNA is TGTGCCAGTAGTATCGCGGTGAACACTGAAGCTTTCTTT. Translation gives CASSIAVNTEAFF. Based on the CDR3 plus reference TRBV19 and TRBJ1-1, the full variable domain is DGGITQSPKYLFRKEGQNVTLSCEQNLNHDAMYWYRQDPGQGLRLIYYSQIVNDFQKGDIAEGYSVSREKKESFPLTVTSAQKNPTAFYLCASSIAVNTEAFFGQGTRLTVV.